The 3 T cell receptor beta chains given below trace back to one sample, sequenced in a study of cytomegalovirus exposure and HLA in healthy donors. The PCR had 60 Vbeta and 13 Jbeta primers. TCRdb's copy holds only in-frame clones and misses some; the assay was immunoSEQ multiplex PCR. The sample shows 150,000 to 170,000 clones, over 65% of them seen only once. The sequencing sample was made of PBMCs. These TCRs come from a man aged 30 to 45 in good health and CMV-seronegative.

This clone was seen a few times. The rearrangement links TRBV6-1 to TRBJ1-2; no clear D gene. Germline loops: CDR1 MNHNS, CDR2 SASEGT. Between the trimmed V and J ends, which lost 2 bases and 8 bases, there was a span of 12 bases. The CDR3 is made up of 13 amino acids. CDR3: CASSEQAAGGYTF. CDR3 nucleotides: TGTGCCAGCAGTGAACAGGCGGCGGGGGGCTACACCTTC.

The chain links TRBV6-1 to TRBJ1-1; no definite D call. The CDR3 covers 14 residues. Germline CDR1 MNHNS, CDR2 SASEGT. V lost 11 bases to trimming and J lost 3 bases, with 19 bases between them. The CDR3 sequence: CAAPGRRWDTEAFF. The CDR3 DNA follows: TGTGCCGCACCGGGTCGGAGGTGGGACACTGAAGCTTTCTTT.

The chain combines TRBV7-4 with TRBJ2-7; TRBD1 agrees at 8 bases. The CDR3 has 15 residues. The V gene end was trimmed by 4 bases and the J gene end by 7 bases; junction bases not matched to a gene: 12. From germline, CDR1 is SGHVT and CDR2 SQSDAQ. The CDR3 bases are TGTGCCAGCAGCTCTGGGGCGACAGGGGCGGGGGAGCAGTACTTC. It encodes CASSSGATGAGEQYF.